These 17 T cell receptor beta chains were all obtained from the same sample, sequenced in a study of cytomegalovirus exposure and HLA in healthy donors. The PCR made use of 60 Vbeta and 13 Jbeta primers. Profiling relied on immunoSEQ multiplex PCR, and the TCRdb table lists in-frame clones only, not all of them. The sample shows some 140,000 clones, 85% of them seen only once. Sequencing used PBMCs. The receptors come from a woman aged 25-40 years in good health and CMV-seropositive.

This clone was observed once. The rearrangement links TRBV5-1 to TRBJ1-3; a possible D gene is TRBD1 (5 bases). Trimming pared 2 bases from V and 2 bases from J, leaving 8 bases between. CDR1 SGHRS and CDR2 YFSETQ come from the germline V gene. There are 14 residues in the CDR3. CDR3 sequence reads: CASSLGVTGNTIYF. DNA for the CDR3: TGCGCCAGCAGCTTAGGGGTGACTGGAAACACCATATATTTT.

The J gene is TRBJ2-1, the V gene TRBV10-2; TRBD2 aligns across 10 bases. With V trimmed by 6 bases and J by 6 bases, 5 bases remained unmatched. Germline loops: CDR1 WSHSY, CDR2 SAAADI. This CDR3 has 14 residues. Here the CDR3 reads CASRPSGSTNEQFF. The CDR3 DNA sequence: TGCGCCAGCAGACCTAGCGGGAGCACCAATGAGCAGTTCTTC.

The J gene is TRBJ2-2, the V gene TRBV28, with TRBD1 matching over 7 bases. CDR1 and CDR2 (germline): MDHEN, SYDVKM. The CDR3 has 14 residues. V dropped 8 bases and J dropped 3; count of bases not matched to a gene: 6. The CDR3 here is CASQDRDYTGELFF. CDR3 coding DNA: TGTGCCAGCCAAGACAGGGATTACACCGGGGAGCTGTTTTTT. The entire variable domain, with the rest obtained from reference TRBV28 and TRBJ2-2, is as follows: DVKVTQSSRYLVKRTGEKVFLECVQDMDHENMFWYRQDPGLGLRLIYFSYDVKMKEKGDIPEGYSVSREKKERFSLILESASTNQTSMYLCASQDRDYTGELFFGEGSRLTVL.

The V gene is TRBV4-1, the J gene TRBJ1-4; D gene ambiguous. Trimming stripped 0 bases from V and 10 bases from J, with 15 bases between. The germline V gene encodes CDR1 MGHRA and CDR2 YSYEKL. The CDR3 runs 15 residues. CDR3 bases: TGCGCCAGCAGCCAAGAGGGCACAAATCGGCGAAAACTGTTTTTT. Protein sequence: CASSQEGTNRRKLFF.

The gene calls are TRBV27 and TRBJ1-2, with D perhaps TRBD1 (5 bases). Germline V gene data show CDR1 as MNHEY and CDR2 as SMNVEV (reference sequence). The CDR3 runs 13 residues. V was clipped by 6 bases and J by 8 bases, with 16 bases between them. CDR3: CASSPRGIYGYTF. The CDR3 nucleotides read TGTGCCAGCAGCCCTCGGGGGATCTACGGCTACACCTTC.

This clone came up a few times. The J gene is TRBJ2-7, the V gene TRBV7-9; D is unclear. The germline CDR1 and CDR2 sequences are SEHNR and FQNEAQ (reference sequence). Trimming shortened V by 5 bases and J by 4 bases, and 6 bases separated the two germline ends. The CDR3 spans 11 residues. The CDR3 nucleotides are TGTGCCAGCAGCCCAGGATACGAGCAGTACTTC. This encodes CASSPGYEQYF.

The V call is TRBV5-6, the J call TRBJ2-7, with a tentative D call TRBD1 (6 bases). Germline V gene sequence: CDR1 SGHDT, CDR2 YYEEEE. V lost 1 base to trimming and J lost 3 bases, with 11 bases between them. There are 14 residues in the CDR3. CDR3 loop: CASSLTPGHYEQYF. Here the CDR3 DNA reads TGTGCCAGCAGCTTGACACCGGGACACTACGAGCAGTACTTC.

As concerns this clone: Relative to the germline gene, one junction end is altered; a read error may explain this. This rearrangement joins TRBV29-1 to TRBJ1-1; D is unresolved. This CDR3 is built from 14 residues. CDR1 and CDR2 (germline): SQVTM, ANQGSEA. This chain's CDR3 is CSVLLRAVNAEAFF. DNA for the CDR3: TGCAGCGTTCTCCTGCGTGCGGTGAACGCTGAAGCTTTCTTT.

The CDR3 sequence: CASSFLARIYYNEQFF. Written as DNA, the CDR3 is TGTGCCAGCAGCTTCCTAGCGAGGATTTACTACAATGAGCAGTTCTTC. V and J are TRBV5-6 and TRBJ2-1, with D maybe TRBD2 (6 bases). Germline V gene lookup returns CDR1 SGHDT and CDR2 YYEEEE. V was pared by 2 bases and J by 3 bases, with 15 bases between. The CDR3 contains 16 residues.

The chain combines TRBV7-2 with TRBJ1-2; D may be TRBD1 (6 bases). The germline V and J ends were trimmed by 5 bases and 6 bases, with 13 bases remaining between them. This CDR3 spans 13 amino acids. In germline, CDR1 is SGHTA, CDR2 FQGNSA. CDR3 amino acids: CASSPTGWDGYTF. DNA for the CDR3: TGTGCCAGCAGCCCCACAGGGTGGGATGGCTACACCTTC.

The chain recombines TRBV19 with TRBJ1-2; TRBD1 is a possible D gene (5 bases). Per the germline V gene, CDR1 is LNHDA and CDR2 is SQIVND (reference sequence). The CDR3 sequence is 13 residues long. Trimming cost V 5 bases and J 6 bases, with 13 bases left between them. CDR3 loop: CASSERGRDGYTF. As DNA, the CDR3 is TGTGCCAGTAGTGAAAGGGGAAGGGATGGCTACACCTTC.

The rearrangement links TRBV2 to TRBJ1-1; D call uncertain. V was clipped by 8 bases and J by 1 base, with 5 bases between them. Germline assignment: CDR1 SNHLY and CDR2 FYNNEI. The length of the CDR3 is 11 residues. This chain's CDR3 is CASPQNTEAFF. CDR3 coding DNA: TGTGCCAGCCCCCAGAACACTGAAGCTTTCTTT.

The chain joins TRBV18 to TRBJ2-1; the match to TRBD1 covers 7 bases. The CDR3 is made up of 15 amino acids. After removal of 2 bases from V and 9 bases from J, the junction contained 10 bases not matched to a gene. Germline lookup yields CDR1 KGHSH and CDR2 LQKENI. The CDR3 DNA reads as TGTGCCAGCTCACCAATGAGCGGACAGGCTGGTGAGCAGTTCTTC. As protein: CASSPMSGQAGEQFF.

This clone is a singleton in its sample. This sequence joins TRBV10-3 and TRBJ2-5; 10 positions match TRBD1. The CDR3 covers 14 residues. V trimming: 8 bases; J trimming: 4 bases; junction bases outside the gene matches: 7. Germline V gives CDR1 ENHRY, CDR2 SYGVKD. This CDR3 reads CAISPGQGSETQYF. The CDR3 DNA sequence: TGTGCCATCTCACCGGGACAGGGGTCAGAGACCCAGTACTTC.

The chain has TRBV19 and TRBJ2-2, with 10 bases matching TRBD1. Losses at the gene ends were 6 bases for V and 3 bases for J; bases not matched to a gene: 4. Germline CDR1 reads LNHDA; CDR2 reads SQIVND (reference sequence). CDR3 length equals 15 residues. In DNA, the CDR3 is TGTGCCAGTAGGTTAGGGACAGGGGACACCGGGGAGCTGTTTTTT. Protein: CASRLGTGDTGELFF. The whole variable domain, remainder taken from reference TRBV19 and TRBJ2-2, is DGGITQSPKYLFRKEGQNVTLSCEQNLNHDAMYWYRQDPGQGLRLIYYSQIVNDFQKGDIAEGYSVSREKKESFPLTVTSAQKNPTAFYLCASRLGTGDTGELFFGEGSRLTVL.

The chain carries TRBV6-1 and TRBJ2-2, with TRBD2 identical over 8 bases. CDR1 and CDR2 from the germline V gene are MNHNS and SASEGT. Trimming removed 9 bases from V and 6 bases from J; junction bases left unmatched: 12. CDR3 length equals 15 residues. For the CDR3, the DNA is TGTGCCAGTGAGCACGGGGGGGCGCAGGCCGGGGAGCTGTTTTTT. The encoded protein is CASEHGGAQAGELFF.

DNA for the CDR3: TGTGCCGTACAGACAGGGGCCAACACTGAAGCTTTCTTT. It specifies CAVQTGANTEAFF. This chain uses TRBV10-3 with TRBJ1-1, with 8 bases aligning to TRBD1. Trimming removed 11 bases from V and 2 bases from J; junction bases left unmatched: 7. CDR3 length: 13 amino acids. From germline, CDR1 is ENHRY and CDR2 SYGVKD.